This TCR beta chain was documented in a study of cytomegalovirus exposure and HLA in healthy donors. Study context: An early release of data contained approximately 80 million unique TCRs, which came from HLA-typed donors.

General study findings and limits: In vitro data verified three CMV-associated chains as specific for CMV antigens. The study listed some 160 cytomegalovirus-associated TCR beta chains.

CDR3 length equals 14 residues. Germline CDR1 is LNHDA and CDR2 is SQIVND (reference sequence). With V trimmed by 3 bases and J by 2 bases, 4 bases remained unmatched. About this clone: Its antigen is not identified.

Sampled while nominally healthy, donors likely had unrecorded immune exposures. Vbeta (60) and Jbeta (13) primers were used in the PCR. Sequenced by immunoSEQ multiplex PCR; TCRdb stores in-frame clones only, minus some. The sample has 150,000 to 160,000 clones; 70% to 90% are singletons. Sequencing was carried out using PBMCs. This receptor was identified in a woman under 30 in good health and CMV-seronegative. The gene calls are TRBV19 and TRBJ2-7, with 7 bases matching TRBD1. CDR3 in DNA: TGTGCCAGTAGTATTTTGGACAGGCCCTACGAGCAGTACTTC. It is translated as CASSILDRPYEQYF.